This TCR beta chain emerged from a study of CD8+CD57+ T cells in acquired aplastic anemia. Study-level background: The study obtained an average of 3.2 ug of DNA from sorted CD4+ and CD8+ cells. Study-level findings and limits: Between patients and controls, around 31 CD8+ CDR3 sequences were found in common. Any difference that existed in CD8+ Simpson's diversity between patients and controls was not significant.

Genomic DNA templated the TCR beta VDJ and CDR3 profiling. TCRdb reprocessed the reads with MiXCR, giving one entry per CDR3 protein. The sample contains approximately 200,000 distinct CDR3 sequences, 64% of which appear only once. Germline V lookup: CDR1 SGHDT, CDR2 YYEEEE. The CDR3 consists of 14 residues. The V end was cut by 3 bases, the J end by 6 bases, with 13 bases between. This clonotype was recorded at least ten times. Its antigen is unidentified. The sample was sorted CD4+, CD8+, or CD8+CD57+ T cells (not recorded which) from PBMCs. This sequence joins TRBV5-6 and TRBJ1-5; D might be TRBD1 (5 bases). This TCR derives from a human donor with severe aplastic anemia or a healthy control (not recorded which). CDR3 sequence reads: CASSWGGSGQPQHF. CDR3 bases: TGTGCCAGCAGCTGGGGGGGGAGCGGTCAGCCCCAGCATTTT.